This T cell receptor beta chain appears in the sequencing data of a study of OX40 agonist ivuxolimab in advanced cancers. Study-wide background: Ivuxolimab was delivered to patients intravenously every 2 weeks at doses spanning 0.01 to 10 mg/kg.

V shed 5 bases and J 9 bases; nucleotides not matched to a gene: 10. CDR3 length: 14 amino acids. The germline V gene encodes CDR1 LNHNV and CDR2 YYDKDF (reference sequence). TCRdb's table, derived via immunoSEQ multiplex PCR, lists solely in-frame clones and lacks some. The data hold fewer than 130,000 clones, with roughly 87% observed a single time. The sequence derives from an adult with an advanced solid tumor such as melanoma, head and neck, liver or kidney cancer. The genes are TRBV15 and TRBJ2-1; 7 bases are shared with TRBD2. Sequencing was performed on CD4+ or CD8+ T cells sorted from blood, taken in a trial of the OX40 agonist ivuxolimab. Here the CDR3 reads CATSRDPTGGEQFF. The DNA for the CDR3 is TGTGCCACCAGCCGTGATCCGACGGGAGGTGAGCAGTTCTTC. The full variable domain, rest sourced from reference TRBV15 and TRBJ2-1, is DAMVIQNPRYQVTQFGKPVTLSCSQTLNHNVMYWYQQKSSQAPKLLFHYYDKDFNNEADTPDNFQSRRPNTSFCFLDIRSPGLGDTAMYLCATSRDPTGGEQFFGPGTRLTVL.